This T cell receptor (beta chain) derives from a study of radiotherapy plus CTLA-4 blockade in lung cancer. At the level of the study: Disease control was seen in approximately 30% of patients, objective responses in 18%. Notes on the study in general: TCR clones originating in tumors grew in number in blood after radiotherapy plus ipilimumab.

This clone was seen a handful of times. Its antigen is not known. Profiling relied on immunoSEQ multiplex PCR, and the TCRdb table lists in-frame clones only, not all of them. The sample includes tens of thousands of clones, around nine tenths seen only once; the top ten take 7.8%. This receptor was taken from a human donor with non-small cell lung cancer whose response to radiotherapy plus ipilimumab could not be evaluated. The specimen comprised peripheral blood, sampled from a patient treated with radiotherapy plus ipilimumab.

The CDR3 here is CASSLAGGQGPNSPLHF. The CDR3 DNA reads TGTGCCAGCAGCTTAGCGGGGGGGCAGGGACCGAATTCACCCCTCCACTTT. This chain connects TRBV7-8 to TRBJ1-6, with D possibly matching TRBD1 (6 bases). The CDR3 has 17 residues. Per germline, CDR1 SGHVS and CDR2 FQNEAQ. Trimming removed 0 bases at V and 7 bases at J, with 16 bases between.